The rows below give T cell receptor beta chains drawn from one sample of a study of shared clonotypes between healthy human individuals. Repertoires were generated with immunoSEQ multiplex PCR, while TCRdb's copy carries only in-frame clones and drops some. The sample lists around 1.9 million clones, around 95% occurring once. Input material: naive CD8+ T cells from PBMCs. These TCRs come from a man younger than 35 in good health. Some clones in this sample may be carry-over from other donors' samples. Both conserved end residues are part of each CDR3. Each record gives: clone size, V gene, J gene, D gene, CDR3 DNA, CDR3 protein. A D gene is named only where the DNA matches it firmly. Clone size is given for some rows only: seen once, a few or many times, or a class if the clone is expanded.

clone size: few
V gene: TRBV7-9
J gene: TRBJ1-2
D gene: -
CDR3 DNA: TGTGCCAGCAGCTTGGATTCGGCTAACTATGGCTACACCTTC
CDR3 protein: CASSLDSANYGYTF

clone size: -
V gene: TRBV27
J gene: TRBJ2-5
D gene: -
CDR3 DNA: TGTGCCAGCAGTGCAGGGGGGGCTCGAAAGACCCAGTACTTC
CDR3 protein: CASSAGGARKTQYF

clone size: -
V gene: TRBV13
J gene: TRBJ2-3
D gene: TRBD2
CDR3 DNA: TGTGCCAGCAGCTCTGGACTAGCGGGAGGGCCGGGTCACACAGATACGCAGTATTTT
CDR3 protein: CASSSGLAGGPGHTDTQYF

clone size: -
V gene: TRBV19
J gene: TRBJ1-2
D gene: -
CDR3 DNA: TGTGCCAGCCTGGGGGGGGCTAACTATGGCTACACCTTC
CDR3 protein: CASLGGANYGYTF

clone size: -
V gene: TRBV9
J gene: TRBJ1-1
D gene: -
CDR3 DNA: TGTGCCAGCAGCGTAGCTGCCCGAAGCTCTGAAGCTTTCTTT
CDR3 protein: CASSVAARSSEAFF

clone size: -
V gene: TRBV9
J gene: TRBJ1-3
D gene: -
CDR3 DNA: TGTGCCAGCAAGGGGGATGAAAACACCATATATTTT
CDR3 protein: CASKGDENTIYF

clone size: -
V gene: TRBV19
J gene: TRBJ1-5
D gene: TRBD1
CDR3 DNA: TGTGCCAGTAGTATAGATCCTGGACAGGGCCTCTGGAAACCCCAGCATTTT
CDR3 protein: CASSIDPGQGLWKPQHF

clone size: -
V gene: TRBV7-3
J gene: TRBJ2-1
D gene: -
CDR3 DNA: TGTGCCAGCAGCTTAACAGATGGACAGTACAATGAGCAGTTCTTC
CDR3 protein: CASSLTDGQYNEQFF

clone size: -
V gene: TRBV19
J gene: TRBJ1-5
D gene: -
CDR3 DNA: TGTGCCAGTAGTATTTCCCTTAACGGAGGCCGACCAAATCAGCCCCAGCATTTT
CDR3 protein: CASSISLNGGRPNQPQHF

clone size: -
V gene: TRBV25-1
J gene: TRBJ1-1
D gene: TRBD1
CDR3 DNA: TGTGCCAGCAGTGACGGAGGGGGCCGGACTGAAGCTTTCTTT
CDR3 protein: CASSDGGGRTEAFF

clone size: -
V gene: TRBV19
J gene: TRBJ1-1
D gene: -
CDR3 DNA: TGTGCCAGTAACCACGCCCCGGGGGGGAACACTGAAGCTTTCTTT
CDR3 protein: CASNHAPGGNTEAFF

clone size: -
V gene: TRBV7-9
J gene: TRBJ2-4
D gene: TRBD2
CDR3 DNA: TGTGCCAGCAGCGGACGGGGGGAGCTAAACAAAAACATTCAGTACTTC
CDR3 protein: CASSGRGELNKNIQYF

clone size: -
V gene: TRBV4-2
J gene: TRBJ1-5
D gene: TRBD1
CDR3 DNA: TGTGCCAGCAGCCAAGATAGACAGGGTGTAGATCAGCCCCAGCATTTT
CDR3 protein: CASSQDRQGVDQPQHF